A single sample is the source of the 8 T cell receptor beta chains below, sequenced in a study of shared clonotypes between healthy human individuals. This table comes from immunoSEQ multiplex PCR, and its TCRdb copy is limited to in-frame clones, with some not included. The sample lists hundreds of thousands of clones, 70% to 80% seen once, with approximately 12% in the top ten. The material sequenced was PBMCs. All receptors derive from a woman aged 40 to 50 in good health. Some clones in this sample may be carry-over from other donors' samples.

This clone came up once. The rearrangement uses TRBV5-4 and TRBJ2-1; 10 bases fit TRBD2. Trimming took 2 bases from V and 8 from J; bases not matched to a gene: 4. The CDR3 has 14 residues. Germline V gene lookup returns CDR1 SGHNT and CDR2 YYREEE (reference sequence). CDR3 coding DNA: TGTGCCAGCAGCTTAGCGGGAGGGCCGGATGAGCAGTTCTTC. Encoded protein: CASSLAGGPDEQFF.

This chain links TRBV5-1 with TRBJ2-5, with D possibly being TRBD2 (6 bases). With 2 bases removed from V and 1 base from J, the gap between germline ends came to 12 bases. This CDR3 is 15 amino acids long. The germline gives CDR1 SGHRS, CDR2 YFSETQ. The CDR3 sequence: CASSFRLGPQETQYF. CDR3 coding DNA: TGCGCCAGCAGCTTTAGACTAGGTCCCCAAGAGACCCAGTACTTC.

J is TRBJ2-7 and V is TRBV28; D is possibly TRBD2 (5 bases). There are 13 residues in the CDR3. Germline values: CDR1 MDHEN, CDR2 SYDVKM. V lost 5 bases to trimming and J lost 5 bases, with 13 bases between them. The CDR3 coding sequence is TGTGCCAGCAGTCCCCTGGCTAGCAACGAGCAGTACTTC. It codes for CASSPLASNEQYF.

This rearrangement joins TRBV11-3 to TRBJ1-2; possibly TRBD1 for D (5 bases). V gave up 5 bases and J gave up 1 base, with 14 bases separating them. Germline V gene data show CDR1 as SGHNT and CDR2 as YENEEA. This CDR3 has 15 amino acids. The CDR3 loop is CASSRDRLSNYGYTF. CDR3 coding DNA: TGTGCCAGCAGCCGCGACAGACTAAGTAACTATGGCTACACCTTC.

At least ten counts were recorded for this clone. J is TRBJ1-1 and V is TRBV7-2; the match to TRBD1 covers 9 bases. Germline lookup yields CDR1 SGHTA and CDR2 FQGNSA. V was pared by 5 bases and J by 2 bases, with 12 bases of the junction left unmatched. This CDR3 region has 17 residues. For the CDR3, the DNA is TGTGCCAGCAGCCCTTGGGGCACAGGGGGCGCAAACACTGAAGCTTTCTTT. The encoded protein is CASSPWGTGGANTEAFF.

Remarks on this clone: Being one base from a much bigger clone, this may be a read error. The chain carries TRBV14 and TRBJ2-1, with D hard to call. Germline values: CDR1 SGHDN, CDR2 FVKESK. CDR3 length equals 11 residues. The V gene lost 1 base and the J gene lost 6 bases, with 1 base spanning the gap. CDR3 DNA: TGTGCCAGCAGCCAAGTCAATGAGCAGTTCTTC. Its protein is CASSQVNEQFF.

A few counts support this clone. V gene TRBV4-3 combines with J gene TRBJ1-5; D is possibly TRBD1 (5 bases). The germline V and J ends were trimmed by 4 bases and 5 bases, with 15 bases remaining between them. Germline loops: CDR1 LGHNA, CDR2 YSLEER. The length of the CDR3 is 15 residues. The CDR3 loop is CASSLNLGGDQPQHF. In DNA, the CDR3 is TGCGCCAGCAGCCTTAACCTTGGGGGTGATCAGCCCCAGCATTTT.

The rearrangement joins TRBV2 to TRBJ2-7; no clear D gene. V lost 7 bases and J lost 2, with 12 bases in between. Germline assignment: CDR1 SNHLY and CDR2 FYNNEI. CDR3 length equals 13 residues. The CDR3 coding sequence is TGTGCCAGCAAATTGGGCCCAGCCTACGAGCAGTACTTC. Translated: CASKLGPAYEQYF.